Given below is one T cell receptor beta chain in context. Germline CDR1 and CDR2: SGHVS and FQNEAQ. The J segment lost 5 bases and the V segment lost 1 base, leaving 9 bases of the junction unmatched. The CDR3 is made up of 17 amino acids. The data are from a study of identical twins. TCRdb re-called the 5' RACE reads with MiXCR, one entry per CDR3 protein. The table has about 660,000 distinct CDR3 sequences, roughly 8% seen once. This same sample was also taken into another study, of yellow fever vaccine responses in identical twins.

This TCR was sampled from a young woman in good health. The rearrangement links TRBV7-8 to TRBJ2-3; 10 bases are shared with TRBD2. The sequenced sample consisted of PBMCs. Here the CDR3 reads CASSLVALAGVVDTQYF. The CDR3 nucleotides are TGTGCCAGCAGCTTAGTTGCGCTAGCGGGAGTTGTAGATACGCAGTATTTT.